This TCR beta chain was identified during a study of T cells in Graves' hyperthyroidism and ophthalmopathy. For the study at large: Peripheral blood was secured at the point of initial diagnosis, before any treatment.

Trimming stripped 1 base from V and 3 bases from J, with 6 bases between. Germline V gene sequence: CDR1 LNHDA, CDR2 SQIVND (reference sequence). The CDR3 has 13 amino acids. Criteria for exclusion of patients were uncontrolled infection, other autoimmune disease, pregnancy or lactation. Clinical symptoms, serum thyroxine, TRAb, thyroid ultrasound and orbital computed tomography established diagnosis. Amplified TCR beta CDR3 regions derived from RNA transcripts. A first-round RT-PCR of the TCR CDR3 used the HTBI primer set. TCRdb redid the calling of the multiplex PCR reads with MiXCR, one entry per CDR3 protein. The table has about 580,000 distinct CDR3 sequences, more than 11% seen once. Study-wide results and limits: Most thyroid clonotypes with frequency above 0.001 were detected in blood.

This clonotype came up many times. Its specificity is not known. The chain has TRBV19 and TRBJ1-1, with no clear D. The sequence was obtained from a woman aged 25 to 45 with Graves' hyperthyroidism that later progressed to Graves' ophthalmopathy. The sequencing sample was made of blood. CDR3: CASSIVTDTEAFF. The CDR3 DNA sequence: TGTGCCAGTAGTATAGTCACGGACACTGAAGCTTTCTTT.